This TCR beta chain is drawn from a study of blood T cell repertoires in COVID-19. The wider study: T cells, B-cell-depleted T cells, or PBMCs supplied cDNA or gDNA.

The CDR3 has 18 amino acids. The trim removed 1 base at V and 0 bases at J, leaving 2 bases unmatched. Germline values: CDR1 ENHRY, CDR2 SYGVKD. As processed by the authors: Counts of nucleated cells, estimated from reference gene primer amplification, were obtained. Sequencing used immunoSEQ multiplex PCR; TCRdb keeps in-frame clones, though not all of them. V, J and clone size were drawn from that table, and D and trimming were deduced from the DNA. There are fewer than 400,000 clones in the sample; roughly 89% occur only once, and approximately 1.5% lies in the top ten. The age range of participants was 18 to 89 years, with residence in about 25 US areas. Before being deemed recovered, Cohort 3 donors had two negative PCRs, clearance, or symptom resolution.

The sequencing sample was made of PBMCs or T cells enriched from blood (not recorded which). V gene TRBV10-3 combines with J gene TRBJ2-2, with TRBD2 matching 13 bases. The clonotype originates from a woman aged 25 to 39 who had recovered from COVID-19. The CDR3 is CAISEWGLAGTNTGELFF. DNA for the CDR3: TGTGCCATCAGTGAGTGGGGACTAGCGGGGACGAACACCGGGGAGCTGTTTTTT.